The 22 T cell receptor beta chains listed next were all sequenced from one sample in a study of blood T cells in healthy people across ages. Through a sample-barcoded 5' primer and a J-beta primer mix, a second PCR was run for about 6 to 12 cycles. Each CDR3 protein is one row after TCRdb ran MiXCR on the 5' RACE reads. The sample includes about 640,000 distinct CDR3 sequences, 58% seen only once; the top ten take about two fifths. The material sequenced was blood. These TCRs come from a man aged 55 to 69 in good health.

This chain uses TRBV5-1 with TRBJ2-7, with TRBD1 matching 11 bases. This CDR3 spans 18 amino acids. From germline, CDR1 is SGHRS and CDR2 YFSETQ. J lost 2 bases, V lost 2 bases, and 12 bases had no gene match. This CDR3 reads CASSFVPGQGVNTYEQYF. CDR3 coding DNA: TGCGCCAGCAGCTTCGTCCCGGGACAGGGGGTGAATACCTACGAGCAGTACTTC.

The DNA for the CDR3 is TGTGCCAGCAGCTTGGATTCCCCCCTACAAGAGACCCAGTACTTC. Translation: CASSLDSPLQETQYF. V usage is TRBV5-5 and J usage is TRBJ2-5; no clear D. The length of the CDR3 is 15 residues. From germline, CDR1 is SGHKS and CDR2 YYEKEE (reference sequence). V lost 0 bases, J lost 2 bases, and 11 bases lay in between.

The rearrangement links TRBV5-1 to TRBJ2-5, with D uncertain. Trimming cost V 0 bases and J 5 bases, with 11 bases left between them. Germline CDR1 is SGHRS and CDR2 is YFSETQ. This CDR3 comprises 14 residues. The CDR3 region is CASSLAGVSETQYF. CDR3 nucleotides: TGCGCCAGCAGCTTGGCCGGCGTCTCCGAGACCCAGTACTTC.

V gene TRBV7-2 combines with J gene TRBJ1-2; D may be TRBD1 (5 bases). This CDR3 comprises 15 residues. V was clipped by 4 bases and J by 8 bases, with 20 bases between them. CDR1 is SGHTA and CDR2 is FQGNSA in the germline V gene. The DNA of the CDR3 is TGTGCCAGCAGCTCCCCGAGCCAGGGCGACAACGGCTACACCTTC. The encoded protein is CASSSPSQGDNGYTF.

This chain joins TRBV27 and TRBJ2-6, with 8 bases that match TRBD2. V lost 6 bases and J lost 4; bases outside the gene matches: 8. Germline values: CDR1 MNHEY, CDR2 SMNVEV (reference sequence). CDR3 length: 16 residues. The CDR3 here is CASRQAGVQGANVLTF. The CDR3 DNA follows: TGTGCCAGCAGACAAGCGGGGGTTCAGGGGGCCAACGTCCTGACTTTC.

This clonotype was picked up a small number of times. The chain carries TRBV29-1 and TRBJ2-7; the D gene is possibly TRBD2 (6 bases). This CDR3 comprises 14 residues. Germline CDR1 is SQVTM and CDR2 is ANQGSEA. V was trimmed by 0 bases and J by 3 bases, leaving 12 bases between them. The CDR3 here is CSVEDAGKLYEQYF. CDR3 DNA: TGCAGCGTTGAAGACGCGGGGAAACTCTACGAGCAGTACTTC.

The chain carries TRBV5-1 and TRBJ2-1; 13 nucleotides align to TRBD2. The V and J ends lost 4 bases and 0 bases, in that order; junction bases with no gene match: 7. CDR1 is SGHRS, CDR2 YFSETQ, per germline. The CDR3 length is 18 residues. The CDR3 loop reads CASSPGLAGTISYNEQFF. The CDR3 DNA is TGCGCCAGCAGCCCGGGACTAGCGGGGACGATCTCCTACAATGAGCAGTTCTTC. The variable domain in full, completed from reference TRBV5-1 and TRBJ2-1, reads KAGVTQTPRYLIKTRGQQVTLSCSPISGHRSVSWYQQTPGQGLQFLFEYFSETQRNKGNFPGRFSGRQFSNSRSEMNVSTLELGDSALYLCASSPGLAGTISYNEQFFGPGTRLTVL.

The chain recombines TRBV12-3 or TRBV12-4 with TRBJ1-2, with 7 bases fitting TRBD1. V was clipped by 4 bases and J by 4 bases; unmatched bases: 6. The CDR3 totals 14 residues. The CDR3, as DNA: TGTGCCAGCAGTTCAGACGGGACAGTCTATGGCTACACCTTC. As protein: CASSSDGTVYGYTF.

V usage is TRBV3-1 and J usage is TRBJ2-5, with D perhaps given as TRBD1 or TRBD2 (5 bases each). This CDR3 is 12 amino acids long. V lost 6 bases and J lost 4, with 9 bases in between. CDR1 and CDR2 (germline): LGHDT, YNNKEL (reference sequence). The DNA of the CDR3 is TGTGCCAGCAGGGTGGGACGAGAGACCCAGTACTTC. Translating it yields CASRVGRETQYF.

V gene TRBV29-1 combines with J gene TRBJ1-1, with 8 bases identical to TRBD1. This CDR3 comprises 13 residues. J was trimmed by 0 bases and V by 6 bases; bases with no gene match: 3. Looked up from germline, CDR1 is SQVTM and CDR2 is ANQGSEA. The CDR3 spells CSVDRGLNTEAFF. CDR3 bases: TGCAGCGTAGACAGGGGTTTGAACACTGAAGCTTTCTTT.

The chain has TRBV20-1 and TRBJ1-1; D gene ambiguous. V gave up 5 bases and J gave up 1 base, with 8 bases separating them. There are 12 residues in the CDR3. Germline V gene data show CDR1 as DFQATT and CDR2 as SNEGSKA (reference sequence). The CDR3: CSARTWNTEAFF. DNA of the CDR3: TGCAGTGCTCGGACCTGGAACACTGAAGCTTTCTTT.

This clonotype has only a few counts. The chain has TRBV18 and TRBJ2-1, with D possibly TRBD1 on 5 matching bases. The V gene's germline CDR1 is KGHSH and CDR2 LQKENI. V gave up 3 bases and J gave up 8 bases, with 17 bases separating them. This CDR3 contains 15 residues. The CDR3 region has the DNA TGTGCCAGCTCACCCAACGCGAAAGGGGCCCATGAGCAGTTCTTC. Translating it yields CASSPNAKGAHEQFF.

The CDR3 DNA sequence: TGTGCCAGCAGTGAAGTTAACAGGTTTCAAGAGACCCAGTACTTC. It translates to CASSEVNRFQETQYF. The rearrangement uses TRBV6-1 and TRBJ2-5, with a weak D call TRBD1 (5 bases). The germline V and J ends were trimmed by 1 base and 2 bases, with 11 bases remaining between them. CDR3 length: 15 amino acids. Germline CDR1 reads MNHNS; CDR2 reads SASEGT.

The chain uses TRBV29-1 and TRBJ2-4, with D hard to call. The germline V and J ends were trimmed by 3 bases and 13 bases, with 19 bases remaining between them. CDR1 is SQVTM and CDR2 is ANQGSEA in the germline V gene. The CDR3 consists of 13 residues. Written as DNA, the CDR3 is TGCAGCGTTGACGCTTTGGGCCAAACCGGGCAGTACTTC. Translated, it gives CSVDALGQTGQYF.

This clonotype was picked up a small number of times. A much larger clonotype is one base distant, so this may be a read error. V gene TRBV20-1 combines with J gene TRBJ1-2, with 7 bases that match TRBD1. The CDR3 totals 12 residues. Germline V lookup: CDR1 DFQATT, CDR2 SNEGSKA (reference sequence). The CDR3 spells CRARDRVYGYTF. In DNA form, the CDR3 reads TGCAGGGCTCGAGACAGGGTCTATGGCTACACCTTC.

V gene TRBV29-1 combines with J gene TRBJ1-2; D is unclear. The CDR3 runs to 13 residues. From germline, CDR1 is SQVTM and CDR2 ANQGSEA. The ends were cut back, 1 base at V and 8 bases at J, with 14 bases in the middle. The CDR3 coding sequence is TGCAGCGTTGAAGGGCAGTCGAGTGAGGGCTACACCTTC. Translating it yields CSVEGQSSEGYTF. Combining the CDR3 with reference TRBV29-1 and TRBJ1-2 gives the whole variable domain SAVISQKPSRDICQRGTSLTIQCQVDSQVTMMFWYRQQPGQSLTLIATANQGSEATYESGFVIDKFPISRPNLTFSTLTVSNMSPEDSSIYLCSVEGQSSEGYTFGSGTRLTVV.

The chain links TRBV7-9 to TRBJ2-1, with D tentatively TRBD2 (5 bases). This CDR3 is 15 amino acids long. Between the trimmed V and J ends, which lost 5 bases and 2 bases, there was a span of 13 bases. Germline V gives CDR1 SEHNR, CDR2 FQNEAQ (reference sequence). This CDR3 is CASSAVARTYNEQFF. The CDR3 bases are TGTGCCAGCAGCGCCGTAGCGAGGACCTACAATGAGCAGTTCTTC.

J is TRBJ1-5 and V is TRBV2; tentative D call: TRBD1 (6 bases). V dropped 8 bases and J dropped 3 bases, with 17 bases sitting between them. The CDR3 runs 15 residues. CDR1 SNHLY and CDR2 FYNNEI come from the germline V gene. In nucleotides, the CDR3 is TGTGCCAGCGGAGCAGAACAGGGACCCAATCAGCCCCAGCATTTT. Translating it yields CASGAEQGPNQPQHF.

The chain carries TRBV20-1 and TRBJ2-3; D may correspond to TRBD1 or TRBD2 (5 bases each). CDR3 length equals 13 residues. Germline V gives CDR1 DFQATT, CDR2 SNEGSKA (reference sequence). Between the trimmed V and J ends, which lost 5 bases and 0 bases, there was a span of 9 bases. CDR3 DNA sequence: TGCAGTGCTCGGGGCGTAAGCACAGATACGCAGTATTTT. Its protein product is CSARGVSTDTQYF.

The rearrangement links TRBV2 to TRBJ1-1, with 9 bases that match TRBD1. In germline, CDR1 is SNHLY, CDR2 FYNNEI. The J segment lost 7 bases and the V segment lost 6 bases, leaving 6 bases of the junction unmatched. This CDR3 is built from 13 residues. The CDR3 sequence: CASSQQGAGEAFF. The DNA of the CDR3 is TGTGCCAGCAGCCAACAGGGGGCCGGTGAAGCTTTCTTT.

V gene TRBV10-3 combines with J gene TRBJ2-3, with D possibly matching TRBD2 (5 bases). The V gene lost 10 bases and the J gene lost 0 bases, with 20 bases spanning the gap. This CDR3 comprises 16 residues. CDR1 is ENHRY, CDR2 SYGVKD, per germline. The CDR3 sequence is CATSVALGTSTDTQYF. CDR3 in DNA: TGTGCCACCTCGGTCGCACTAGGTACTAGCACAGATACGCAGTATTTT.

The chain is built from TRBV9 and TRBJ1-6, with D maybe TRBD1 (6 bases). Trimming left V 1 base short and J 8 bases short, with 10 bases between. Germline CDR1 and CDR2: SGDLS and YYNGEE. This CDR3 is built from 14 residues. CDR3: CASSVHRVDSPLHF. CDR3 nucleotide sequence: TGTGCCAGCAGCGTACACAGGGTTGATTCACCCCTCCACTTT.